The 6 T cell receptor beta chains listed next were all sequenced from one sample in a study of post-analysis software for immune sequencing data. Study-level results: TRBV segments more frequent in patients than in controls numbered five and included TRBV5-6, TRBV5-1 and TRBV20-1.

The TCR beta cDNA libraries contained unique molecular identifiers. A single record per CDR3 protein comes from TCRdb applying MiXCR to the PCR reads. The sample shows approximately 400,000 distinct CDR3 sequences, less than 40% of them seen only once. Antigens for these TCRs are unknown. The specimen sequenced was blood. Receptor source: a girl between 5 and 17 years old with multiple sclerosis.

The V gene is TRBV6-2 or TRBV6-3, the J gene TRBJ2-7, with TRBD1 matching over 10 bases. CDR1 and CDR2 (germline): MNHEY, SVGEGT. This CDR3 region has 15 residues. V shed 2 bases and J 3 bases; nucleotides not matched to a gene: 4. The CDR3 coding sequence is TGTGCCAGCAGTTACGGGGACAGGGGATACTACGAGCAGTACTTC. This gives the protein CASSYGDRGYYEQYF.

This clonotype was observed a few times. The chain employs TRBV5-1 and TRBJ2-1; 14 nucleotides match TRBD2. J lost 5 bases, V lost 1 base, and 5 bases had no gene match. This CDR3 has 17 residues. CDR1 SGHRS and CDR2 YFSETQ come from the germline V gene. The CDR3 loop reads CASSLPGTSGGNNEQFF. CDR3 in DNA: TGCGCCAGCAGCTTGCCCGGGACTAGCGGGGGCAACAATGAGCAGTTCTTC.

V gene TRBV29-1 combines with J gene TRBJ2-1, with 10 bases fitting TRBD2. The CDR3 extends over 15 amino acids. CDR1 is SQVTM, CDR2 ANQGSEA, per germline. The junction had 12 bases not matched to a gene; V was cut back by 5 bases and J by 8 bases. CDR3 DNA sequence: TGCAGCGTTACCCCGAGGACTAGCGGAGCGGATGAGCAGTTCTTC. It translates to CSVTPRTSGADEQFF.

V usage is TRBV20-1 and J usage is TRBJ2-7; the match to TRBD1 covers 7 bases. Trimming removed 1 base from V and 4 bases from J; junction bases left unmatched: 10. The CDR3 loop spans 15 amino acids. Germline-derived CDR1 and CDR2 are DFQATT and SNEGSKA (reference sequence). The CDR3 protein is CSARGVAGGEYEQYF. As DNA, the CDR3 is TGCAGTGCTAGAGGTGTCGCAGGGGGAGAGTACGAGCAGTACTTC.

This clonotype was observed at least ten times. The V gene is TRBV29-1, the J gene TRBJ2-3, with D unresolved. The CDR3 loop spans 14 amino acids. Trimming took 4 bases from V and 1 from J, leaving 12 bases between them. Per germline, CDR1 SQVTM and CDR2 ANQGSEA. The CDR3 nucleotides read TGCAGCGTTGGTCGGGTTGTGGGCACAGATACGCAGTATTTT. Amino acid sequence: CSVGRVVGTDTQYF.

The CDR3 DNA is TGTGCTAGTGGCACGGAGCCCCAGCATTTT. Protein product: CASGTEPQHF. The V call is TRBV12-5, the J call TRBJ1-5; D is unclear. The CDR3 sequence is 10 residues long. Germline CDR1 and CDR2: LGHNT and FRNRAP. Trimming removed 6 bases at V and 8 bases at J, with 5 bases between. The whole variable domain, filled in from reference TRBV12-5 and TRBJ1-5, reads DARVTQTPRHKVTEMGQEVTMRCQPILGHNTVFWYRQTMMQGLELLAYFRNRAPLDDSGMPKDRFSAEMPDATLATLKIQPSEPRDSAVYFCASGTEPQHFGDGTRLSIL.